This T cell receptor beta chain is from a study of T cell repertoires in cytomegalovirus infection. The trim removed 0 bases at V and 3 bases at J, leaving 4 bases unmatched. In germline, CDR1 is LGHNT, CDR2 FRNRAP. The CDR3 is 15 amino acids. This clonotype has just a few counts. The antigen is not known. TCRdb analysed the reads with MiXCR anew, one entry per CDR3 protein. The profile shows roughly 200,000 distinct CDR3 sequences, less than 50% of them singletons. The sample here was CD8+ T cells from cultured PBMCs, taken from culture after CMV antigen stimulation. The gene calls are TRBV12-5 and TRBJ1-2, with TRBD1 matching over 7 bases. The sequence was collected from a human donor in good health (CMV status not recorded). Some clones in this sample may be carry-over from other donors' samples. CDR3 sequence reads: CASGLVRGQDYGYTF. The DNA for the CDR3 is TGTGCTAGTGGTTTGGTACGTGGACAGGACTATGGCTACACCTTC.